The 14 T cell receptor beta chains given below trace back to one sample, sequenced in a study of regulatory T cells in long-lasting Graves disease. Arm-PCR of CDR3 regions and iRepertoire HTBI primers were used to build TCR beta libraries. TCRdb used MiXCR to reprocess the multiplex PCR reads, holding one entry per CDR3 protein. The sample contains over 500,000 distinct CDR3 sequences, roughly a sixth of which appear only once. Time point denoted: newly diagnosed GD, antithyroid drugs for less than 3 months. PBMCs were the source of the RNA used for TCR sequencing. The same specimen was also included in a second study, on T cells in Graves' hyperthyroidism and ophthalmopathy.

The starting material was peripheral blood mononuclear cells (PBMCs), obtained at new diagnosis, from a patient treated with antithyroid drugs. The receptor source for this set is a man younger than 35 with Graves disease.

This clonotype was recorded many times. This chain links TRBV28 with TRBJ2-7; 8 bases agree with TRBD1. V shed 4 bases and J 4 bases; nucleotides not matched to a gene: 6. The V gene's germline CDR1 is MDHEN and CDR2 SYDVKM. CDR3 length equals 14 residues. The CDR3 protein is CASSYGQGGYEQYF. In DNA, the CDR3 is TGTGCCAGCAGTTACGGACAGGGCGGTTACGAGCAGTACTTC.

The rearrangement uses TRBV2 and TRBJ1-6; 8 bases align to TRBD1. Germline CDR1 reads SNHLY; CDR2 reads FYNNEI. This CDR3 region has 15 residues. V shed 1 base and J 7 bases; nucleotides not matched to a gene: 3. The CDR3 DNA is TGTGCCAGCAGTGAAGGGAGGACAGGGAATTCACCCCTCCACTTT. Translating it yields CASSEGRTGNSPLHF.

CDR3 sequence: CASSLIAGARETQYF. In DNA, the CDR3 is TGCGCCAGCAGCCTGATCGCCGGGGCCCGAGAGACCCAGTACTTC. The chain recombines TRBV5-1 with TRBJ2-5, with D perhaps being TRBD1 or TRBD2 (5 bases each). CDR3 length: 15 residues. Looked up from germline, CDR1 is SGHRS and CDR2 is YFSETQ. Trimming took off 4 bases at V and 4 bases at J, with 17 bases between the two ends.

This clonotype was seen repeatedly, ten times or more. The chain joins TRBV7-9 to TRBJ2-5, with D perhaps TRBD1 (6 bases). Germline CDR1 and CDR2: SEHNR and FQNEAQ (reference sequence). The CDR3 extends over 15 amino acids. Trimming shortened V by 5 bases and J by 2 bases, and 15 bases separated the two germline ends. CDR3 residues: CASSLTAGQQETQYF. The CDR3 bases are TGTGCCAGCAGCCTAACTGCCGGACAGCAAGAGACCCAGTACTTC.

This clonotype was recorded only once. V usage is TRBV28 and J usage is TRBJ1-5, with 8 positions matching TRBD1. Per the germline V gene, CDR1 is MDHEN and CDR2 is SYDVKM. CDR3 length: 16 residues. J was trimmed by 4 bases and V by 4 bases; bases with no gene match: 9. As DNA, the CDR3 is TGTGCCAGCAGTTGGCGGACAGGGTCCCATAATCAGCCCCAGCATTTT. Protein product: CASSWRTGSHNQPQHF.

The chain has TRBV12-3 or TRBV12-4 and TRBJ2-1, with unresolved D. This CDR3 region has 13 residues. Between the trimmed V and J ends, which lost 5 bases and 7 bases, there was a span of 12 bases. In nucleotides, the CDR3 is TGTGCCAGCAGTCCCCGGGCCCGAAATGAGCAGTTCTTC. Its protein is CASSPRARNEQFF.

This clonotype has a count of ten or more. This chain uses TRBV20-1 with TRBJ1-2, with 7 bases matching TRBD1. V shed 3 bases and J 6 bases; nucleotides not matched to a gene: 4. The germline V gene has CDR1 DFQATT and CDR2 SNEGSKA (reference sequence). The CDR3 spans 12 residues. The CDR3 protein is CSARGTADGYTF. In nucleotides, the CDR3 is TGCAGTGCTAGGGGGACAGCTGATGGCTACACCTTC.

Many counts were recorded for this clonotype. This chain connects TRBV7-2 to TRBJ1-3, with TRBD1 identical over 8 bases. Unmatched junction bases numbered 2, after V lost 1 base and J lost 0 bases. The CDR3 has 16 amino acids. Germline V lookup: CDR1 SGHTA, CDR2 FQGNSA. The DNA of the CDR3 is TGTGCCAGCAGCTTAGGGACAGGGAGCTCTGGAAACACCATATATTTT. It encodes CASSLGTGSSGNTIYF.

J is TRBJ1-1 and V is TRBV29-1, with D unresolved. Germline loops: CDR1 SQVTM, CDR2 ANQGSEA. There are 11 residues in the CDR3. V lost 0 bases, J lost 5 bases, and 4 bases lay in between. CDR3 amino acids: CSVEDMTEAFF. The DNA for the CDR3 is TGCAGCGTTGAAGACATGACTGAAGCTTTCTTT.

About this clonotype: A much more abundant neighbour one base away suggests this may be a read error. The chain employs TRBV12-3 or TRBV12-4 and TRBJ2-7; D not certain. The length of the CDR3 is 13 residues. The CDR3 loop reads CAGSSLAIYEQYF. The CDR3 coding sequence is TGTGCCGGCAGTTCTCTGGCCATCTACGAGCAGTACTTC.

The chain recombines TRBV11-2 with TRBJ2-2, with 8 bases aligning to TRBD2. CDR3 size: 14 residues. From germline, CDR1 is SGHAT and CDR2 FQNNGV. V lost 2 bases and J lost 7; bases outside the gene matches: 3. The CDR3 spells CASSLREGIGELFF. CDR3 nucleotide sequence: TGTGCCAGCAGCTTACGGGAGGGGATCGGGGAGCTGTTTTTT.

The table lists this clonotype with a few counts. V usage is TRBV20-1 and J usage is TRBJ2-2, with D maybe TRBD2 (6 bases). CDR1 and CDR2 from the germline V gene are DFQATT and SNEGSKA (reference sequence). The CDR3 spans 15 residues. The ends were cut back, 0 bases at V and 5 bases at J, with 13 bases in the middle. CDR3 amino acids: CSARDPGLATGELFF. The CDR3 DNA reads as TGCAGTGCTAGAGACCCGGGACTTGCTACCGGGGAGCTGTTTTTT.

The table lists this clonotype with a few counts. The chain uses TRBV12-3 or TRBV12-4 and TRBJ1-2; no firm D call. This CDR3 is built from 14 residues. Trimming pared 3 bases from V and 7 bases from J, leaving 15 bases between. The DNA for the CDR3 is TGTGCCAGCAGTTTCCGGGGTAACGTTTCTGGCTACACCTTC. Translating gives CASSFRGNVSGYTF.

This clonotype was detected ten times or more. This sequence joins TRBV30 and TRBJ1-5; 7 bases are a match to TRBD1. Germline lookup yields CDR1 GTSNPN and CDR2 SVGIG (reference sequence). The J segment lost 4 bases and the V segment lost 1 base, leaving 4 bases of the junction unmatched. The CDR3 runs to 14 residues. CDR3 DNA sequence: TGTGCCTGGAGTGGCGAGACAGGGAATCAGCCCCAGCATTTT. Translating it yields CAWSGETGNQPQHF. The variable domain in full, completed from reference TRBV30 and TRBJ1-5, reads SQTIHQWPATLVQPVGSPLSLECTVEGTSNPNLYWYRQAAGRGLQLLFYSVGIGQISSEVPQNLSASRPQDRQFILSSKKLLLSDSGFYLCAWSGETGNQPQHFGDGTRLSIL.